The 16 T cell receptor beta chains below come from one sample, sequenced in a study of OX40 agonist ivuxolimab in advanced cancers. Only in-frame clones appear in the TCRdb table, and some are missing; sequencing was by immunoSEQ multiplex PCR. The sample lists roughly 100,000 clones; roughly 90% were seen once. The sample was CD4+ or CD8+ T cells sorted from blood, taken in a trial of the OX40 agonist ivuxolimab. These receptors came from an adult with an advanced solid tumor such as melanoma, head and neck, liver or kidney cancer.

The chain joins TRBV27 to TRBJ2-7; D perhaps matches TRBD2 (6 bases). Between the trimmed V and J ends, which lost 3 bases and 2 bases, there was a span of 11 bases. Germline V CDR1 and CDR2: MNHEY, SMNVEV (reference sequence). The CDR3 is 14 amino acids. This CDR3 reads CASSFGRGTYEQYF. The CDR3 DNA reads as TGTGCCAGCAGTTTCGGGCGGGGCACCTACGAGCAGTACTTC.

The V gene is TRBV30, the J gene TRBJ2-3, with D possibly matching TRBD1 (5 bases). The V end lost 0 bases, the J end lost 2 bases, and 12 bases lay between the germline ends. CDR3 size: 15 residues. Germline V gene sequence: CDR1 GTSNPN, CDR2 SVGIG (reference sequence). CDR3 in amino acids: CAWSVPSDTTDTQYF. CDR3 coding DNA: TGTGCCTGGAGTGTACCGTCGGACACCACAGATACGCAGTATTTT.

This clone was picked up one time. The rearrangement uses TRBV11-2 and TRBJ1-2, with D perhaps matching TRBD1 (6 bases). CDR1 SGHAT and CDR2 FQNNGV come from the germline V gene. Between the trimmed V and J ends, which lost 5 bases and 0 bases, there was a span of 13 bases. The CDR3 extends over 15 amino acids. The DNA of the CDR3 is TGTGCCAGCAGCCTCAGGGACAATCCTAACTATGGCTACACCTTC. Protein: CASSLRDNPNYGYTF.

This chain uses TRBV19 with TRBJ2-1, with a weak D call TRBD1 (5 bases). The CDR3 contains 13 residues. The V gene's germline CDR1 is LNHDA and CDR2 SQIVND (reference sequence). Trimming cost V 3 bases and J 12 bases, with 15 bases left between them. CDR3 DNA: TGTGCCAGTAGTATCCAGCGCGGCCAGGGGCAGTTCTTC. This encodes CASSIQRGQGQFF.

J is TRBJ2-3 and V is TRBV6-1; D is possibly TRBD2 (5 bases). The CDR3 covers 18 residues. Germline-derived CDR1 and CDR2 are MNHNS and SASEGT. The V gene lost 4 bases and the J gene lost 5 bases, with 25 bases spanning the gap. CDR3 sequence (DNA): TGTGCCAGCAGTGCACAATCCCGGGATCCAGAGTCGGGAGATACGCAGTATTTT. It yields the protein CASSAQSRDPESGDTQYF.

This chain joins TRBV5-5 and TRBJ1-6; 7 positions agree with TRBD1. Germline V CDR1 and CDR2: SGHKS, YYEKEE (reference sequence). Trimming removed 5 bases from V and 7 bases from J; junction bases left unmatched: 12. The CDR3 extends over 16 amino acids. The DNA of the CDR3 is TGTGCCAGCAGGTACAAACGGACAGGAGGAAATTCACCCCTCCACTTT. Encoded protein: CASRYKRTGGNSPLHF. Full variable domain (remainder filled in from reference TRBV5-5 and TRBJ1-6): DAGVTQSPTHLIKTRGQQVTLRCSPISGHKSVSWYQQVLGQGPQFIFQYYEKEERGRGNFPDRFSARQFPNYSSELNVNALLLGDSALYLCASRYKRTGGNSPLHFGNGTRLTVT.

The DNA for the CDR3 is TGTGCCAGCAGTTTAATCGGGGGGGCCTATGGCTACACCTTC. Translated: CASSLIGGAYGYTF. The chain is built from TRBV27 and TRBJ1-2; possibly TRBD1 for D (6 bases). Per germline, CDR1 MNHEY and CDR2 SMNVEV (reference sequence). V was pared by 2 bases and J by 4 bases, with 11 bases between. The CDR3 is made up of 14 amino acids.

This clone was found once. V is TRBV6-6 and J is TRBJ1-4; 8 bases are shared with TRBD1. CDR1 and CDR2 (germline): MNHNY, SVGAGI (reference sequence). Unmatched junction bases numbered 7, after V lost 5 bases and J lost 2 bases. CDR3 size: 16 residues. Here the CDR3 reads CASSPPRTGTNEKLFF. In DNA, the CDR3 is TGTGCCAGCAGTCCCCCAAGGACAGGGACTAATGAAAAACTGTTTTTT.

This clone has a handful of counts. The chain links TRBV2 to TRBJ2-3; 9 bases agree with TRBD2. This CDR3 contains 15 residues. Losses at the gene ends were 3 bases for V and 4 bases for J; bases not matched to a gene: 5. From germline, CDR1 is SNHLY and CDR2 FYNNEI. The chain's CDR3 is CASSDSGSVADTQYF. The CDR3 coding sequence is TGTGCCAGCAGTGATAGCGGGAGTGTTGCAGATACGCAGTATTTT.

The gene calls are TRBV19 and TRBJ2-7; the match to TRBD1 covers 9 bases. CDR3 length: 14 residues. Germline V gives CDR1 LNHDA, CDR2 SQIVND (reference sequence). J lost 2 bases, V lost 4 bases, and 3 bases had no gene match. The CDR3 reads CASSSGQGPYEQYF. The CDR3, as DNA: TGTGCCAGTAGTAGTGGACAGGGGCCCTACGAGCAGTACTTC.

This chain connects TRBV5-6 to TRBJ1-1; D ambiguous. Germline CDR1 and CDR2: SGHDT and YYEEEE. The CDR3 is 14 amino acids. Between the trimmed V and J ends, which lost 6 bases and 3 bases, there was a span of 15 bases. The chain's CDR3 is CASTKAFGDTEAFF. The CDR3 DNA reads TGTGCCAGCACCAAGGCGTTTGGGGACACTGAAGCTTTCTTT. Full variable domain (missing parts from reference TRBV5-6 and TRBJ1-1): DAGVTQSPTHLIKTRGQQVTLRCSPKSGHDTVSWYQQALGQGPQFIFQYYEEEERQRGNFPDRFSGHQFPNYSSELNVNALLLGDSALYLCASTKAFGDTEAFFGQGTRLTVV.

This chain connects TRBV4-3 to TRBJ2-7, with TRBD2 identical over 14 bases. V dropped 2 bases and J dropped 4; count of bases not matched to a gene: 4. The CDR3 has 16 residues. The germline CDR1 and CDR2 sequences are LGHNA and YSLEER. The CDR3 sequence: CASSQRRTSGGYEQYF. CDR3 DNA sequence: TGCGCCAGCAGCCAAAGGAGGACTAGCGGGGGGTACGAGCAGTACTTC.

CDR3 DNA: TGTGCCAGCAGTTTATCGGGACAGGGGGCATATTATGGCTACACCTTC. Its translation: CASSLSGQGAYYGYTF. This sequence joins TRBV27 and TRBJ1-2, with 12 positions matching TRBD1. This CDR3 spans 16 amino acids. The trim removed 0 bases at V and 5 bases at J, leaving 4 bases unmatched. Looked up from germline, CDR1 is MNHEY and CDR2 is SMNVEV (reference sequence).

The V gene is TRBV4-1, the J gene TRBJ1-2, with 8 bases lining up with TRBD1. CDR3 size: 13 residues. The germline V gene encodes CDR1 MGHRA and CDR2 YSYEKL. Unmatched junction bases numbered 2, after V lost 0 bases and J lost 8 bases. CDR3 amino acids: CASSQEPGGGYTF. The CDR3 region has the DNA TGCGCCAGCAGCCAAGAACCAGGGGGCGGCTACACCTTC.

Of note for this clone: The same CDR3 can be traced to other DNA sequences in this sample. The rearrangement joins TRBV4-1 to TRBJ2-3; perhaps D is TRBD1 or TRBD2 (5 bases each). V lost 6 bases and J 1 base, leaving 11 bases between the germline ends. CDR1 is MGHRA and CDR2 is YSYEKL in the germline V gene. The CDR3 is made up of 14 amino acids. CDR3 nucleotides: TGCGCCAGCAGTCGGGGACCAGGCACAGATACGCAGTATTTT. Translating it yields CASSRGPGTDTQYF.

The chain employs TRBV6-1 and TRBJ2-7; 8 bases are a match to TRBD1. This CDR3 spans 14 amino acids. V lost 1 base, J lost 6 bases, and 5 bases stayed unmatched. Germline V gene sequence: CDR1 MNHNS, CDR2 SASEGT. CDR3 coding DNA: TGTGCCAGCAGTGAAGACCAGGGGGCGAGCGAGCAGTACTTC. Its protein product is CASSEDQGASEQYF.